Given below is one T cell receptor (beta chain) in context. Its antigen is undetermined. Deletions cut 2 bases from V and 7 bases from J, with 14 bases between. The germline CDR1 and CDR2 sequences are MGHRA and YSYEKL. The CDR3 covers 15 residues. This sample was taken from a study of graft-versus-host responses after intestinal transplantation. Study conclusions and caveats: In recipient marrow, GvH clones were found, and some appeared first in ileum or blood.

Sequenced by immunoSEQ multiplex PCR; TCRdb stores in-frame clones only, minus some. Of 90,000 to 100,000 clones listed, 75% to 95% were seen once; the top ten hold more than 0.4%. This receptor was identified in a human donor who received an intestinal transplant. The chain is built from TRBV4-1 and TRBJ2-2; D perhaps matches TRBD2 (6 bases). Sample: unstimulated CD8+ T cells sorted from spleen or lymph node cells, taken before intestinal transplant. The CDR3 loop reads CASSQLTGGGGELFF. DNA of the CDR3: TGCGCCAGCAGCCAATTGACCGGGGGAGGCGGGGAGCTGTTTTTT.